This note documents a single TCR beta chain sequence. The V gene's germline CDR1 is LNHNV and CDR2 YYDKDF (reference sequence). The V and J ends lost 1 base and 2 bases, in that order; junction bases with no gene match: 2. The CDR3 runs to 15 residues. This sample was taken from a study of T cell changes during pregnancy in multiple sclerosis. The assay was immunoSEQ multiplex PCR, and TCRdb's table has in-frame clones only and misses some. The sample holds tens of thousands of clones; approximately 90% are singletons and the top ten take under 0.9%. The rearrangement joins TRBV15 to TRBJ1-1; TRBD1 aligns across 9 bases. The specimen was CD4+ T cells from peripheral blood mononuclear cells, collected before pregnancy. This clonotype was obtained from a female donor with multiple sclerosis, enrolled in a pregnancy study. CDR3 sequence: CATSRGDRANTEAFF. Written as DNA, the CDR3 is TGTGCCACCAGCAGAGGGGACAGGGCTAACACTGAAGCTTTCTTT. Combining the CDR3 with reference TRBV15 and TRBJ1-1 gives the whole variable domain DAMVIQNPRYQVTQFGKPVTLSCSQTLNHNVMYWYQQKSSQAPKLLFHYYDKDFNNEADTPDNFQSRRPNTSFCFLDIRSPGLGDTAMYLCATSRGDRANTEAFFGQGTRLTVV.